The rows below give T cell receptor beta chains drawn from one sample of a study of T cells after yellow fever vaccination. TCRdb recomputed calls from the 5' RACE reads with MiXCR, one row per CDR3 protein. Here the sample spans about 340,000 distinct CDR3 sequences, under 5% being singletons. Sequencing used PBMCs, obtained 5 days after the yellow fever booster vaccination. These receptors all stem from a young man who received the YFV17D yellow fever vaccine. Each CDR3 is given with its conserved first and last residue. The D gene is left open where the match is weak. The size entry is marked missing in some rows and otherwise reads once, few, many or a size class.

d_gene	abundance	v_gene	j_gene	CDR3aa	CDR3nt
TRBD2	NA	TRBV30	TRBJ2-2	CAWKVRASGANTGELFF	TGTGCCTGGAAGGTTAGGGCTAGCGGTGCGAACACCGGGGAGCTGTTTTTT
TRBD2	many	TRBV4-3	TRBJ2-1	CASSQGGSGGYNEQFF	TGCGCCAGCAGCCAAGGAGGTAGCGGGGGCTACAATGAGCAGTTCTTC
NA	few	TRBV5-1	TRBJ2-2	CASSDPQGTGELFF	TGCGCCAGCAGCGACCCCCAAGGCACCGGGGAGCTGTTTTTT
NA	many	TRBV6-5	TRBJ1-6	CASRAPYSPLHF	TGTGCCAGCAGGGCCCCTTATTCACCCCTCCACTTT
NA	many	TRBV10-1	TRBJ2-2	CASSEAGLGQNTGELFF	TGCGCCAGCAGCGAGGCGGGGTTGGGACAGAACACCGGGGAGCTGTTTTTT
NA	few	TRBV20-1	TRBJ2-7	CSARDRRESYEQYF	TGCAGTGCTAGAGATCGGAGGGAAAGCTACGAGCAGTACTTC
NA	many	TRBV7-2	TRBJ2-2	CASSPGVRGTGELFF	TGTGCCAGCAGCCCCGGGGTTCGGGGGACCGGGGAGCTGTTTTTT
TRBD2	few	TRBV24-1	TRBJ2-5	CATRGVEPTQYF	TGTGCCACCCGGGGGGTGGAGCCGACCCAGTACTTC
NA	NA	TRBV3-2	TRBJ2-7	CASSQERDRDYEQYF	TGTGCCAGCAGCCAAGAACGGGACAGAGACTACGAGCAGTACTTC
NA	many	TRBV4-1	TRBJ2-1	CASSQANLVALGNEQFF	TGCGCCAGCAGCCAAGCCAACCTAGTGGCACTTGGAAATGAGCAGTTCTTC
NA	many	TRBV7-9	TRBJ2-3	CASSLARQGYTDTQYF	TGTGCCAGCAGCTTAGCCCGCCAGGGTTACACAGATACGCAGTATTTT
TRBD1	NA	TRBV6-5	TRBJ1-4	CASSYRPGQGDEKLFF	TGTGCCAGCAGTTATCGACCGGGACAGGGGGACGAAAAACTGTTTTTT
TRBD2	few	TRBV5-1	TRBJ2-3	CASSSGQGWSGGTDTQYF	TGCGCCAGCAGCTCGGGCCAGGGTTGGAGCGGGGGCACAGATACGCAGTATTTT
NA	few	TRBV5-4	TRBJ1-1	CASSLMGLNSRGFF	TGTGCCAGCAGCCTCATGGGACTCAACTCGAGGGGTTTCTTT
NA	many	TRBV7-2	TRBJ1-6	CASSLLGPLHF	TGTGCCAGCAGCCTCCTAGGGCCCCTCCACTTT
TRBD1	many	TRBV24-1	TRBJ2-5	CATSDFGQGQETQYF	TGTGCCACCAGTGATTTCGGACAGGGTCAAGAGACCCAGTACTTC
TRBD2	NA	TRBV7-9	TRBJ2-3	CASSVAGGGRTDTQYF	TGTGCCAGCAGCGTCGCCGGCGGGGGAAGGACAGATACGCAGTATTTT
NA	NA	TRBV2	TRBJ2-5	CASSEAVPKDTQYF	TGTGCCAGCAGTGAGGCTGTACCCAAGGACACCCAGTACTTC
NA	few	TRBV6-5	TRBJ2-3	CASSGRLVPDTQYF	TGTGCCAGCAGTGGAAGACTAGTTCCAGATACGCAGTATTTT
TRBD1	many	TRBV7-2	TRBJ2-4	CASSFWDREIQYF	TGTGCCAGCAGCTTCTGGGACAGGGAAATTCAGTACTTC
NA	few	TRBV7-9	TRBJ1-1	CASSFPGKNTEAFF	TGTGCCAGCAGCTTCCCAGGCAAGAACACTGAAGCTTTCTTT
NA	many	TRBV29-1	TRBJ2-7	CSVEARGLEQYF	TGCAGCGTTGAAGCCAGGGGACTTGAGCAGTACTTC
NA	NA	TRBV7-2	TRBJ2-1	CASSPTMGVVDEQFF	TGTGCCAGCAGCCCGACAATGGGGGTCGTGGATGAGCAGTTCTTC
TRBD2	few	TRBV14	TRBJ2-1	CASSQKGGAGNEQFF	TGTGCCAGCAGCCAAAAGGGAGGGGCTGGCAATGAGCAGTTCTTC
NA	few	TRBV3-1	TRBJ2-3	CASSPPRGGSTDTQYF	TGTGCCAGCAGCCCCCCCCGAGGGGGTAGCACAGATACGCAGTATTTT
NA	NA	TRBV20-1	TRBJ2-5	CSARPRALDETQYF	TGCAGTGCTAGACCCAGGGCTTTGGACGAGACCCAGTACTTC
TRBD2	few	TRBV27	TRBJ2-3	CASSLLRAGTGGPDTQYF	TGTGCCAGCAGTTTATTACGAGCCGGGACGGGGGGGCCAGATACGCAGTATTTT
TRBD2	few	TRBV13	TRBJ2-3	CASSLYSGGAWDTQYF	TGTGCCAGCAGCCTCTATAGCGGGGGGGCCTGGGATACGCAGTATTTT
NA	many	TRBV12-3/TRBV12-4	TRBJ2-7	CASSSVRGGEQYF	TGTGCCAGCAGTTCCGTCCGGGGTGGCGAGCAGTACTTC
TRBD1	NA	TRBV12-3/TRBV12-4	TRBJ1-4	CASTSTGEGEKLFF	TGTGCCAGCACCTCGACAGGGGAGGGCGAAAAACTGTTTTTT
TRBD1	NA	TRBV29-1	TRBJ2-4	CSAPGQGENIQYF	TGCAGCGCGCCCGGACAGGGGGAAAACATTCAGTACTTC
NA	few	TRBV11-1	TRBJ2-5	CASSPPAQTQYF	TGTGCCAGCAGCCCTCCTGCACAGACCCAGTACTTC
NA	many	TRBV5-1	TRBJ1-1	CASSARAPSDTEAFF	TGCGCCAGCAGCGCCCGGGCCCCCAGCGACACTGAAGCTTTCTTT
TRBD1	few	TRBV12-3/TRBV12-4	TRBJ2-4	CASSVGTAAKNIQYF	TGTGCCAGCAGTGTCGGGACAGCAGCCAAAAACATTCAGTACTTC
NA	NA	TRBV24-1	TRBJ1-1	CATSEPGRPTEAFF	TGTGCCACCAGTGAACCCGGACGGCCCACTGAAGCTTTCTTT
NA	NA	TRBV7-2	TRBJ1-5	CASSRDPSNQPQHF	TGTGCCAGCAGCCGAGATCCGTCCAATCAGCCCCAGCATTTT
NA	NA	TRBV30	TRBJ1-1	CAWSIQGKGNTEAFF	TGTGCCTGGAGTATCCAGGGGAAGGGGAACACTGAAGCTTTCTTT
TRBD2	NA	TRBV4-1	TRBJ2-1	CASSQGRGGEQFF	TGCGCCAGCAGCCAAGGACGGGGGGGTGAGCAGTTCTTC
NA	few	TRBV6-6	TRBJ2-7	CASSYRPASSYEQYF	TGTGCCAGCAGTTATCGACCAGCCAGCTCCTACGAGCAGTACTTC
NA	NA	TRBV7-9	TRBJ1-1	CASSSLREKSITEAFF	TGTGCCAGCAGCTCTCTCAGGGAAAAGAGTATCACTGAAGCTTTCTTT
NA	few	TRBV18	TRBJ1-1	CASSREDEAFF	TGTGCCAGCTCACGTGAAGATGAAGCTTTCTTT
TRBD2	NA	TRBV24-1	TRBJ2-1	CATSDLSGGPNEQFF	TGTGCCACCAGTGATTTAAGCGGGGGCCCCAATGAGCAGTTCTTC
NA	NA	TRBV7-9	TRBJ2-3	CALSTDTQYF	TGTGCTCTTAGCACAGATACGCAGTATTTT
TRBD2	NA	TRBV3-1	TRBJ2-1	CASRISGGAYNEQFF	TGTGCCAGCCGGATCAGCGGGGGGGCCTACAATGAGCAGTTCTTC
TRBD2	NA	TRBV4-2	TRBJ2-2	CASSMNAGGFSGELFF	TGTGCCAGCAGTATGAACGCGGGGGGGTTCTCCGGGGAGCTGTTTTTT
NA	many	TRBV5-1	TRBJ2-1	CASSLARGGNEQFF	TGCGCCAGCAGCTTGGCCCGTGGAGGCAATGAGCAGTTCTTC
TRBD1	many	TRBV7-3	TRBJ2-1	CASSPDRDNEQFF	TGTGCCAGCAGCCCCGACAGGGACAATGAGCAGTTCTTC
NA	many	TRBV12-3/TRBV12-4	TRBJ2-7	CASSRGAEQYF	TGTGCCAGCAGTCGAGGAGCCGAGCAGTACTTC
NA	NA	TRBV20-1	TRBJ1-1	CSARDGMNTEAFF	TGCAGTGCAAGGGACGGCATGAACACTGAAGCTTTCTTT
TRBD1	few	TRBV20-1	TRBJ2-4	CSATRGNIQYF	TGCAGTGCCACCAGGGGGAACATTCAGTACTTC
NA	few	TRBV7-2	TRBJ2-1	CAGSGPQAEQFF	TGTGCCGGATCCGGGCCCCAGGCCGAGCAGTTCTTC
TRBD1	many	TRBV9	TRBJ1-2	CASRRTGAIYGYTF	TGTGCCAGCAGACGGACAGGCGCAATCTATGGCTACACCTTC
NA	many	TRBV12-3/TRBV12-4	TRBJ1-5	CASSFVGGNQPQHF	TGTGCCAGCAGTTTTGTCGGCGGCAATCAGCCCCAGCATTTT